This T cell receptor beta chain was identified in a study of human T cells and chemical hapten exposure (dated by TCRdb to the early 2020s). With regard to the full study: For sensitization, 2% DPC in acetone was applied to an approximately 2 cm by approximately 2 cm area of upper inner arm skin. Patients additionally received weekly therapeutic DPC doses to the scalp throughout the approximately 22-week study period. Patch tests used Finn chambers with 0.01% DPC on the upper back, scored after 6 days by International Contact Dermatitis Research Group standards. Alopecia areata with under or over 50% scalp involvement, alopecia totalis and alopecia universalis were represented in the patient cohort, which was mostly female. Libraries were pooled for sequencing, and variation in per-sample TCR yields was attributed mainly to small differences in library volumes within the pool. This study followed changes in the peripheral blood TCR repertoire in vivo during primary and secondary sensitization of alopecia patients to the hapten diphenylcyclopropenone (DPC). Blood samples were taken from patients before sensitization (week 0) and then at 2, 6 and about 24 weeks after DPC sensitization. Approximately 30 alopecia patients provided blood for TCR sequencing at one to four time points (pre-sensitization, 2, 6 and 24 weeks). Overall study outcomes, separate from this receptor: No change with DPC sensitization was found in the number of TCRs above 1 in 1000 frequency, and no evidence of global repertoire structure alterations was found. Because every patient had alopecia, a presumed autoimmune disease, the patients' immune response might differ from that of healthy individuals. Patch test score correlated positively with the number of PT1 expanded TCRs, reaching significance at thresholds 8, 16 and 32 but not at 4. Compared with pre-sensitization or healthy control sets, expanded TCRs formed significantly more large CDR3 similarity clusters, which is consistent with antigen-driven responses. Repeated subsampling changed both the strength of the expansion versus patch-test correlation and the threshold at which the correlation became significant.

The sample's time point, from its label and the paper: pre-sensitization, week 0. The sample's treatment or condition, from its label and the paper: therapeutic diphenylcyclopropenone sensitization with weekly scalp DPC. At every patch-test visit, the blood draw took place before the patch test was put on. Eligible patients were aged 18 to 70, diagnosed with alopecia, deemed suitable for DPC therapy, and excluded if pregnant. Total RNA was extracted from unfractionated whole blood collected in Tempus Blood RNA tubes. V drops 0 bases and J drops 4 bases, leaving 7 bases in between. CDR1 MNHEY and CDR2 SVGEGT were looked up in the germline V gene. Inclusive of the bounding cysteine and phenylalanine, the CDR3 is 14 residues long. Only the CDR3 portion is preserved as DNA: 42 bases, with reading frame beginning at the first base. There are many counts of this clonotype. This clone's antigen is unknown. One base away there is no much larger clone; base qualities are not given.

The library was built by means of RACE. Sequenced using a NextSeq 500. Library preparation attached unique molecular identifiers to individual cDNA molecules for quantitative, reproducible TCR counting. For every blood RNA sample, sequencing covered both the TCR alpha and TCR beta chains. As for the authors' bioinformatics: A median of around 96,000 TCRs per sample was observed, with a range of 23,224 to 690,600. V, J and CDR3 annotation of the TCR reads was performed with the Decombinator software suite. Every sample was subsampled to the same number of TCRs (28,000) for the PS versus PT1 abundance plots. TCRs were defined as expanded if absent before sensitization and observed at least eight times at the 2-week time point. TCRdb ran its own pipeline on the public reads, namely fastp trimming at Q25 and MiXCR clone calling, and kept in-frame beta chains. Under each unique CDR3 protein, matching rows form one entry showing the most common genes and DNA. Here the V and J calls rest on TCRdb's processing, not on the authors' analysis. For this sample the table gives roughly 64,000 distinct CDR3 sequences, of which approximately 10% were detected only once. The ten largest clones add up to under 5% of the sample.

This receptor was obtained from a woman aged 35 to 49 with alopecia areata. Some clones in this sample may be carry-over from other donors' samples. The sample in question was whole blood, obtained in connection with sensitization to the hapten diphenylcyclopropenone (DPC). The V and J segments used are TRBV6-2 or TRBV6-3 and TRBJ2-1, with no reliable assignment of the D segment. CDR3 reads: CASSYSAVYNEQFF. The nucleotides are TGTGCCAGCAGTTACTCGGCCGTATACAATGAGCAGTTCTTC.